Shown below are 23 T cell receptor beta chains from a single sample sequenced in a study of OX40 agonist ivuxolimab in advanced cancers. Some clones are missing from TCRdb's copy, which holds only in-frame ones; the method was immunoSEQ multiplex PCR. The sample consists of 35,000 to 40,000 clones, about 84% of them appearing once. The sequenced sample was CD4+ or CD8+ T cells sorted from blood, obtained in a trial of the OX40 agonist ivuxolimab. The receptors here all came from an adult with an advanced solid tumor such as melanoma, head and neck, liver or kidney cancer.

The chain recombines TRBV2 with TRBJ1-6; the D is unclear. Trimming took off 2 bases at V and 10 bases at J, with 15 bases between the two ends. The germline V gene encodes CDR1 SNHLY and CDR2 FYNNEI. The CDR3 runs 15 residues. The CDR3 DNA reads TGTGCCAGCAGTGAATTTGAGGTCTCCAGGTCACCCCTCCACTTT. As protein: CASSEFEVSRSPLHF.

The rearrangement joins TRBV11-3 to TRBJ2-1, with 11 bases fitting TRBD2. The CDR3 is 18 residues long. Germline V gives CDR1 SGHNT, CDR2 YENEEA. The V gene end was trimmed by 6 bases and the J gene end by 2 bases; junction bases not matched to a gene: 12. The CDR3 protein is CASSSGTSGYFPYNEQFF. CDR3 DNA sequence: TGTGCCAGCAGTTCCGGGACTAGCGGATATTTTCCCTACAATGAGCAGTTCTTC.

Of note for this clone: One end of the junction fails to match germline, which may point to a read error. The chain has TRBV7-7 and TRBJ2-7; the match to TRBD2 covers 10 bases. CDR1 is SSHAT and CDR2 is FNYEAQ in the germline V gene (reference sequence). CDR3 length: 14 amino acids. The CDR3 spells CASSLGLAGDEQYF. DNA for the CDR3: TGTGCTAGCAGCTTAGGTCTAGCGGGAGACGAGCAGTACTTC.

The chain links TRBV25-1 to TRBJ2-1; D is unresolved. CDR1 and CDR2 from the germline V gene are MGHDK and SYGVNS. The CDR3 loop spans 16 amino acids. Trimming shortened V by 7 bases and J by 5 bases, and 21 bases separated the two germline ends. In nucleotides, the CDR3 is TGTGCCAGCACCCACTCTCTTGGGATTTTTAACAATGAGCAGTTCTTC. Translating it yields CASTHSLGIFNNEQFF.

This chain links TRBV19 with TRBJ2-5; 8 nucleotides align to TRBD1. CDR1 LNHDA and CDR2 SQIVND come from the germline V gene (reference sequence). With V trimmed by 6 bases and J by 3 bases, 6 bases remained unmatched. This CDR3 comprises 14 residues. CDR3 region: CASSPQDREETQYF. In DNA form, the CDR3 reads TGTGCCAGTAGCCCTCAGGACAGGGAAGAGACCCAGTACTTC.

Turning to this clone: A read error may account for a junction end that differs from germline. The V call is TRBV28, the J call TRBJ2-3, with a possible D match to TRBD1 (6 bases). The CDR3 is 13 amino acids. Germline assignment: CDR1 MDHEN and CDR2 SYDVKM. CDR3 DNA sequence: TGTGCCAGCGCCTGGGGGCGCACCGATACGCAGTATTTT. Translation gives CASAWGRTDTQYF.

V and J are TRBV28 and TRBJ2-1; 7 positions match TRBD2. Germline CDR1 is MDHEN and CDR2 is SYDVKM. Trimming took 3 bases from V and 4 from J; bases not matched to a gene: 6. This CDR3 spans 15 amino acids. The DNA of the CDR3 is TGTGCCAGCAGTTTGACACGAGCGGGGTACAATGAGCAGTTCTTC. It is translated as CASSLTRAGYNEQFF. Full variable domain (remainder filled in from reference TRBV28 and TRBJ2-1): DVKVTQSSRYLVKRTGEKVFLECVQDMDHENMFWYRQDPGLGLRLIYFSYDVKMKEKGDIPEGYSVSREKKERFSLILESASTNQTSMYLCASSLTRAGYNEQFFGPGTRLTVL.

CDR3 residues: CASSQGLGGEGAGELFF. DNA of the CDR3: TGCGCCAGCAGCCAAGGGTTAGGAGGAGAGGGCGCCGGGGAGCTGTTTTTT. This sequence joins TRBV4-1 and TRBJ2-2, with D possibly matching TRBD2 (5 bases). This CDR3 contains 17 residues. Trimming removed 1 base at V and 6 bases at J, with 18 bases between. The germline gives CDR1 MGHRA, CDR2 YSYEKL.

The J gene is TRBJ2-7, the V gene TRBV23-1, with D unresolved. Being an ORF, TRBV23-1 has a function that is uncertain. The CDR3 is 14 amino acids. Trimming pared 4 bases from V and 4 bases from J, leaving 14 bases between. CDR3 nucleotides: TGCGCCAGCAGTCCCGGGCCACCCTTGTACGAGCAGTACTTC. It translates to CASSPGPPLYEQYF.

This rearrangement joins TRBV28 to TRBJ1-2; TRBD1 is a possible D gene (6 bases). From germline, CDR1 is MDHEN and CDR2 SYDVKM. Trimming shortened V by 6 bases and J by 2 bases, and 19 bases separated the two germline ends. The CDR3 is made up of 16 amino acids. Here the CDR3 reads CASSLTAGTLNYGYTF. The CDR3, as DNA: TGTGCCAGCAGCCTAACCGCCGGGACATTAAACTATGGCTACACCTTC.

The rearrangement uses TRBV6-4 and TRBJ2-3; the match to TRBD1 covers 7 bases. This CDR3 region has 15 residues. The V segment lost 5 bases and the J segment 4 bases; nucleotides outside the gene matches: 9. CDR1 is MRHNA, CDR2 SNTAGT, per germline. The CDR3 DNA reads TGTGCCAGCAGTAGGGACAGCGGAGGCGCAGATACGCAGTATTTT. Its protein product is CASSRDSGGADTQYF.

This chain uses TRBV10-3 with TRBJ1-2; TRBD1 might be the D (5 bases). Trimming stripped 0 bases from V and 4 bases from J, with 9 bases between. CDR1 is ENHRY and CDR2 is SYGVKD in the germline V gene. The CDR3 is 14 residues long. CDR3 DNA sequence: TGTGCCATCAGTGAGTCGGGGGGAAGCTATGGCTACACCTTC. Translation: CAISESGGSYGYTF.

This clone was seen once. The rearrangement uses TRBV5-4 and TRBJ2-1; 11 positions agree with TRBD2. The CDR3 loop spans 17 amino acids. Germline V lookup: CDR1 SGHNT, CDR2 YYREEE (reference sequence). Trimming at V came to 4 bases and at J to 4 bases, leaving 10 bases not matched to a gene. The CDR3 nucleotides read TGTGCCAGCAGCCCGGCTAGCGGGAGGACCCTATACAATGAGCAGTTCTTC. Translated: CASSPASGRTLYNEQFF.

This clone was counted once. This chain joins TRBV5-1 and TRBJ2-7; D is tentatively TRBD1 or TRBD2 (6 bases each). The germline V gene encodes CDR1 SGHRS and CDR2 YFSETQ. Deletions cut 0 bases from V and 4 bases from J, with 17 bases between. This CDR3 has 16 amino acids. The CDR3 DNA reads as TGCGCCAGCAGCTTGGACGGGGGCCCGCCCTCGTACGAGCAGTACTTC. Its translation: CASSLDGGPPSYEQYF.

The rearrangement joins TRBV6-5 to TRBJ2-2; 8 bases fit TRBD1. This CDR3 is built from 15 residues. V was clipped by 5 bases and J by 4 bases; unmatched bases: 6. The germline V gene has CDR1 MNHEY and CDR2 SVGAGI. The CDR3 DNA reads TGTGCCAGCAGTATCACAGGGGGGAGCACCGGGGAGCTGTTTTTT. Protein sequence: CASSITGGSTGELFF.

The chain links TRBV6-5 to TRBJ2-5; the match to TRBD2 covers 7 bases. Trimming cost V 5 bases and J 5 bases; bases outside gene matches: 11. Germline V CDR1 and CDR2: MNHEY, SVGAGI. This CDR3 comprises 15 residues. The CDR3 is CASSVELAPQETQYF. CDR3 coding DNA: TGTGCCAGCAGTGTAGAACTAGCGCCCCAGGAGACCCAGTACTTC.

The V gene is TRBV7-6, the J gene TRBJ2-2, with TRBD2 identical over 11 bases. V was pared by 4 bases and J by 6 bases, with 7 bases of the junction left unmatched. This CDR3 has 16 amino acids. From germline, CDR1 is SGHVS and CDR2 FNYEAQ. The CDR3 nucleotides are TGTGCCAGCAGCTCCCGGGGTAGCGGGGGGGCCGGGGAGCTGTTTTTT. Protein: CASSSRGSGGAGELFF.

In its sample, this clone was seen once. V usage is TRBV5-6 and J usage is TRBJ2-7; no firm D call. The CDR3 contains 17 residues. Germline V gene lookup returns CDR1 SGHDT and CDR2 YYEEEE. V gave up 0 bases and J gave up 2 bases, with 18 bases separating them. CDR3 loop: CASSLGFGVAAAYEQYF. The CDR3 nucleotides are TGTGCCAGCAGCTTGGGATTTGGCGTTGCCGCGGCCTACGAGCAGTACTTC.

The chain joins TRBV6-5 to TRBJ2-1; 7 nucleotides agree with TRBD2. Germline V gives CDR1 MNHEY, CDR2 SVGAGI. J lost 3 bases, V lost 2 bases, and 1 base had no gene match. The CDR3 covers 14 residues. The CDR3 here is CASSYGGGYNEQFF. The CDR3 DNA follows: TGTGCCAGCAGTTACGGCGGGGGCTACAATGAGCAGTTCTTC.

The chain employs TRBV14 and TRBJ2-2, with D tentatively TRBD2 (6 bases). Deletions cut 3 bases from V and 0 bases from J, with 17 bases between. Germline V gives CDR1 SGHDN, CDR2 FVKESK. This CDR3 has 18 amino acids. The CDR3: CASSHLTKGGSNTGELFF. The CDR3 coding sequence is TGTGCCAGCAGCCACCTTACAAAGGGAGGTTCGAACACCGGGGAGCTGTTTTTT.

The chain joins TRBV28 to TRBJ1-6; D uncertain. Germline CDR1 and CDR2: MDHEN and SYDVKM. The CDR3 is 14 residues long. Trimming shortened V by 3 bases and J by 6 bases, and 9 bases separated the two germline ends. The CDR3 reads CASSFFGSNSPLHF. The CDR3 coding sequence is TGTGCCAGCAGTTTCTTTGGCAGTAATTCACCCCTCCACTTT.

This chain uses TRBV19 with TRBJ1-4, with TRBD1 as a possible D gene (5 bases). The CDR3 runs to 14 residues. Germline values: CDR1 LNHDA, CDR2 SQIVND (reference sequence). V was shortened by 7 bases and J by 5 bases, with 14 bases between the two germline ends. The CDR3 DNA sequence: TGTGCCAGTACTCCGGGACGGTCAAATGAAAAACTGTTTTTT. It translates to CASTPGRSNEKLFF. The whole variable domain, filled in from reference TRBV19 and TRBJ1-4, reads DGGITQSPKYLFRKEGQNVTLSCEQNLNHDAMYWYRQDPGQGLRLIYYSQIVNDFQKGDIAEGYSVSREKKESFPLTVTSAQKNPTAFYLCASTPGRSNEKLFFGSGTQLSVL.

V gene TRBV6-6 combines with J gene TRBJ2-7, with D perhaps matching TRBD2 (6 bases). Per the germline V gene, CDR1 is MNHNY and CDR2 is SVGAGI (reference sequence). V lost 6 bases, J lost 6 bases, and 15 bases lay in between. This CDR3 is built from 13 residues. The CDR3 loop reads CASSPGGSGEQYF. The CDR3, as DNA: TGTGCCAGCAGCCCTGGGGGGTCGGGCGAGCAGTACTTC.